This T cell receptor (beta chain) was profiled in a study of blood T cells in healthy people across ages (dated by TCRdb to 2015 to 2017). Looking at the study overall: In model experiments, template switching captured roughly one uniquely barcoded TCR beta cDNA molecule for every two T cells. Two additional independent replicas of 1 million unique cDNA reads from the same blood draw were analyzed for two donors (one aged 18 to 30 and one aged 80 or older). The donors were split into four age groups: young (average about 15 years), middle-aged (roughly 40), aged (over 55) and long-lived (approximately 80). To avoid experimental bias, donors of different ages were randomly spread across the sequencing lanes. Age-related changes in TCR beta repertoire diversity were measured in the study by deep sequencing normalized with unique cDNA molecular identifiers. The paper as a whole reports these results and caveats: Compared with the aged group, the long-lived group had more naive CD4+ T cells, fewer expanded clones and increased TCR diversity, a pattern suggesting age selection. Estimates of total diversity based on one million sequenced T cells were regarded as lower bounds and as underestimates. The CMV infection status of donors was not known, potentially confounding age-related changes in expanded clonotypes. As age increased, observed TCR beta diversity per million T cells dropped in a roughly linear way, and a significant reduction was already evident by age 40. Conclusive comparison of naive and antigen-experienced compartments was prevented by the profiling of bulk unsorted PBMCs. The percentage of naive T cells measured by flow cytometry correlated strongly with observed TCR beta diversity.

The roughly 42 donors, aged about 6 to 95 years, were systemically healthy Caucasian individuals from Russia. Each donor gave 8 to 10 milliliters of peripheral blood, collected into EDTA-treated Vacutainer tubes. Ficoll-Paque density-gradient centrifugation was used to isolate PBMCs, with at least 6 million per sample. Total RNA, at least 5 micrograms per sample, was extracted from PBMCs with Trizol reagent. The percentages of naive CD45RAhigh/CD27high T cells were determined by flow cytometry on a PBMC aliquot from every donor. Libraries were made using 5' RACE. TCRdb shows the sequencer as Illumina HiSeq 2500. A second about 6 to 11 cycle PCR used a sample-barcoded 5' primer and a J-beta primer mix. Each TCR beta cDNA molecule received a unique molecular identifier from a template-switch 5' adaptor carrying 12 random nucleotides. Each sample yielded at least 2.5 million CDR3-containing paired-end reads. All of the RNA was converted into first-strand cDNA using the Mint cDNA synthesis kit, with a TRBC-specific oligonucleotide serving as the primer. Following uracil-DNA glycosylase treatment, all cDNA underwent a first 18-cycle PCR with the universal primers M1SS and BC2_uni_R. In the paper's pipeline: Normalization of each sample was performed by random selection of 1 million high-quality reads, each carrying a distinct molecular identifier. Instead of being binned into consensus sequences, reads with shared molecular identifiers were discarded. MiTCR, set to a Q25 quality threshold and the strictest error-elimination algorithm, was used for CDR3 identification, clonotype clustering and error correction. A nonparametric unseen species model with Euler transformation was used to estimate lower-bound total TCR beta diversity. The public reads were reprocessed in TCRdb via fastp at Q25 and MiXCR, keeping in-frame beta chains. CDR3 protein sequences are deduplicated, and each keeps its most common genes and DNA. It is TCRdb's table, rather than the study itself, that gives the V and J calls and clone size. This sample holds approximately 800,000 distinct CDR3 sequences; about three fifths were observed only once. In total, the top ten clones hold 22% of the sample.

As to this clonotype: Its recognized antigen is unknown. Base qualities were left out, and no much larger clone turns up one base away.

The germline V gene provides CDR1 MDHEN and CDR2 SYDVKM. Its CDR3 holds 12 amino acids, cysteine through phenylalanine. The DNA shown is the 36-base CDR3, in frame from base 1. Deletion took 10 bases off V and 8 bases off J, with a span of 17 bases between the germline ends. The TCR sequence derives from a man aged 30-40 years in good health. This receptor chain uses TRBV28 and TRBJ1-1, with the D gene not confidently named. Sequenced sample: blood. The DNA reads TGTGCCACCAACGGGGATTACGGGGAAGCTTTCTTT. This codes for CATNGDYGEAFF. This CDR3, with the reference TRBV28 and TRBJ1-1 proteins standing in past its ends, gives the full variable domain DVKVTQSSRYLVKRTGEKVFLECVQDMDHENMFWYRQDPGLGLRLIYFSYDVKMKEKGDIPEGYSVSREKKERFSLILESASTNQTSMYLCATNGDYGEAFFGQGTRLTVV.